Here is one T cell receptor beta chain with its context. Its antigen is still unknown. The donors were members of the validation cohort, which comprised about 120 subjects and was separate from the first cohort of 666 subjects. Using immunoSEQ multiplex PCR, the repertoire was profiled, and TCRdb retains in-frame clones only, with some absent. The sample lists under 250,000 clones, 80% to 85% occurring once. The CDR3 consists of 15 residues. V gave up 5 bases and J gave up 4 bases; unmatched junction bases: 7. CDR1 is MNHEY and CDR2 is SVGAGI in the germline V gene. The data stem from a study of cytomegalovirus exposure and HLA in healthy donors. Study background: The 120 validation repertoires matched the 500 to 750 first-cohort repertoires in platform, a later analysis reported.

Points from the study as a whole: Rarity marked most TCR sequences, yet some public TCRs occurred in many donors. Among TCR beta chains, those listed as cytomegalovirus-associated numbered some 170.

This rearrangement joins TRBV6-5 to TRBJ1-4; 7 bases align to TRBD1. The sequenced sample was PBMCs. This clonotype was obtained from a woman younger than 45 in good health and CMV-seronegative. CDR3 coding DNA: TGTGCCAGCAGTCCCAGACAGGGCCGTAATGAAAAACTGTTTTTT. Translation: CASSPRQGRNEKLFF.